Detailed here is one TCR beta chain. The target antigen is unknown. The sample originates from a study of T cell responses to AZD1222 COVID-19 vaccine. The CDR3 runs to 14 residues. The germline V gene has CDR1 MDHEN and CDR2 SYDVKM. The V and J ends lost 4 bases and 3 bases respectively, with 12 bases between them. Libraries were prepared by immunoSEQ multiplex PCR; TCRdb keeps only in-frame clonotypes and omits some of them. The sample contains 99,000 or so clones, approximately 89% of which appear only once. Findings of the study overall: After the peak T cell response, and only then, were repertoires sampled. Nearly half of the spike-specific TCRs reportedly recognize variant regions that carry no mutations.

The gene calls are TRBV28 and TRBJ1-1, with D unclear. The clonotype comes from an adult in good health. Specimen: peripheral blood, collected on day 0 of AZD1222 vaccination. CDR3 sequence reads: CASSSPDFYTEAFF. The CDR3 nucleotides are TGTGCCAGCAGTTCGCCCGACTTTTACACTGAAGCTTTCTTT.